This T cell receptor beta chain was profiled in a study of CD8 T cells in Susac syndrome (dated by TCRdb to the late 2010s). As for the study more broadly: The study used repertoire sequencing to test whether antigen drove CD8+ T cell activation and differentiation in Susac syndrome. Clonality of the CD8+ T cell repertoire was compared between roughly 13 healthy donors, about 14 Susac syndrome patients and some 15 multiple sclerosis patients. Results the study describes overall, beyond this receptor: The study acknowledged that relatively few individuals were included in the TCR sequencing and HLA analysis.

Cut back by 2 bases and 0 bases, the V and J ends lie 12 bases apart. There are 16 amino acids in the CDR3, from cysteine to phenylalanine inclusive. Only CDR3 DNA is held: 48 bases, read in frame from base 1. CDR1 SEHNR and CDR2 FQNEAQ were looked up in the germline V gene (reference sequence). High-throughput TCR beta sequencing profiled peripheral blood CD8+ and CD4+ T cells from healthy donors, Susac syndrome patients and multiple sclerosis patients. The multiple sclerosis controls were treatment-naive patients whose relapsing-remitting disease, either stable or active, fulfilled the revised McDonald criteria. CD8+ TEMRA cells were enriched by FACS, while bulk CD8+ and CD4+ T cells were purified by magnetic negative isolation. Blood was drawn into EDTA tubes, processed within 24 hours, and PBMCs were isolated by density gradient centrifugation. PBMCs intended for TCR sequencing were frozen in liquid nitrogen and were later thawed in a 37 degrees C water bath. A purity of at least 90% was achieved for sorted or isolated CD4+, CD8+ and CD8+ TEMRA cells.

Regarding this clonotype: Its antigen target is currently unknown. Per-base quality was not reported, and no clone a single base away is much larger than it.

RNA was extracted using the RNeasy kit, and about 0.45 to 1 ug of the RNA was reverse transcribed with random hexamers. The immunoSEQ multiplex PCR assay, which covers 54 Vbeta and 13 Jbeta segments, was used to amplify TCR beta CDR3 regions. PCR amplification bias was corrected using a synthetic template baseline for primer optimization and computational correction. Per the authors' processing: Reads were annotated to V, D and J genes per IMGT and analyzed with immunoSEQ Analyzer, keeping only productive sequences. Clonality was computed as one minus Shannon entropy normalized by log2 of the number of productive unique sequences. Public and private clones were assessed among the 100 most prevalent clones of each patient and control. A clone was defined as Susac-specific if it was absent from the healthy and MS cohorts, from about a thousand published viral clones and from other ImmuneACCESS disease sequences. Clones were called with MiXCR by TCRdb after fastp trimmed the public reads at Q25, and only in-frame beta chains were retained. Entries that share a CDR3 protein sequence are merged under the most common genes and DNA. V and J calls and clone size were set by TCRdb, not the authors. The sample table shows around 220,000 distinct CDR3 sequences, and 80% to 95% are seen once. 0.1% to 0.15% of the sample is held by the ten biggest clonotypes.

The clonotype was recovered from a human donor with multiple sclerosis. This chain is built from TRBV7-9 and TRBJ2-3, with no confident D gene call. The source material was CD8+ T cells from PBMCs. The sequence in DNA is TGTGCCAGCAGCTTATCTTACGGGTCTAGCACAGATACGCAGTATTTT. Its product reads: CASSLSYGSSTDTQYF. Full variable domain (CDR3 extended with the reference TRBV7-9 and TRBJ2-3 proteins): DTGVSQNPRHKITKRGQNVTFRCDPISEHNRLYWYRQTLGQGPEFLTYFQNEAQLEKSRLLSDRFSAERPKGSFSTLEIQRTEQGDSAMYLCASSLSYGSSTDTQYFGPGTRLTVL.